Below are 21 T cell receptor beta chains sequenced from a single sample in a study of shared clonotypes between healthy human individuals (dated by TCRdb to the early 2020s). The library was built by means of the immunoSEQ multiplex PCR assay. TCRdb stores this immuneACCESS table with in-frame sequences only. Part of the clones is absent; in the studies checked, under half of the shortfall reflects unresolved V genes, and no reason is known for the rest. This sample has 850,000 to 1,100,000 clones in its table, and roughly 80% of those were observed once. Clones ranked in the top ten supply almost 0.9% of the sample. Material for sequencing was memory CD4+ T cells from PBMCs. The sample's cell subset or site, from its label and the paper: CD45RA-negative fraction. Receptors were obtained from a man aged 18 to 29 in good health. Some clones in this sample may be carry-over from other donors' samples.

In this sample, this clone turned up a few times. The J gene is TRBJ1-1, the V gene TRBV6-1, with 7 bases identical to TRBD1. The V gene's germline CDR1 is MNHNS and CDR2 SASEGT. The J segment lost 1 base and the V segment lost 5 bases, leaving 4 bases of the junction unmatched. The CDR3 spans 14 residues. The CDR3 nucleotides read TGTGCCAGCAGTCGACAGGGACAGAACACTGAAGCTTTCTTT. Protein: CASSRQGQNTEAFF.

The gene calls are TRBV11-3 and TRBJ2-7; maybe TRBD2 (6 bases). This CDR3 has 15 amino acids. The V and J ends lost 7 bases and 2 bases respectively, with 18 bases between them. CDR1 and CDR2 (germline): SGHNT, YENEEA. The CDR3, as DNA: TGTGCCAGCATCCTTAAGAGGGACTTGGCCTACGAGCAGTACTTC. Amino acid sequence: CASILKRDLAYEQYF.

The J gene is TRBJ2-7, the V gene TRBV27; TRBD1 matches 11 bases. Germline loops: CDR1 MNHEY, CDR2 SMNVEV (reference sequence). This CDR3 has 15 amino acids. V shed 6 bases, J shed 5 bases, and the junction held 9 bases outside the gene matches. CDR3 nucleotides: TGTGCCAGCAGACCGCTCCGGGACAGGGGGAACGAGCAGTACTTC. Its protein product is CASRPLRDRGNEQYF.

The rearrangement joins TRBV7-9 to TRBJ2-2; 13 positions match TRBD2. CDR3 length: 15 residues. The J segment lost 6 bases and the V segment lost 5 bases, leaving 3 bases of the junction unmatched. The germline V gene encodes CDR1 SEHNR and CDR2 FQNEAQ (reference sequence). CDR3: CASSAGLAGAGELFF. CDR3 bases: TGTGCCAGCAGCGCTGGACTAGCGGGAGCCGGGGAGCTGTTTTTT. Combining the CDR3 with reference TRBV7-9 and TRBJ2-2 gives the whole variable domain DTGVSQNPRHKITKRGQNVTFRCDPISEHNRLYWYRQTLGQGPEFLTYFQNEAQLEKSRLLSDRFSAERPKGSFSTLEIQRTEQGDSAMYLCASSAGLAGAGELFFGEGSRLTVL.

This sequence joins TRBV9 and TRBJ2-3, with a tentative D call TRBD2 (6 bases). Looked up from germline, CDR1 is SGDLS and CDR2 is YYNGEE. Trimming took 0 bases from V and 6 from J, leaving 11 bases between them. The CDR3 sequence is 14 residues long. The CDR3 DNA sequence: TGTGCCAGCAGCGTAGACGGGGGAGATGATACGCAGTATTTT. It specifies CASSVDGGDDTQYF.

This clone was counted only a few times. The chain couples TRBV11-2 to TRBJ2-7, with TRBD2 as a possible D gene (5 bases). The CDR3 has 15 amino acids. CDR1 SGHAT and CDR2 FQNNGV come from the germline V gene. The ends were cut back, 7 bases at V and 2 bases at J, with 18 bases in the middle. CDR3 sequence: CASTLRVSKTYEQYF. The CDR3 DNA is TGTGCCAGCACCCTGCGGGTCTCTAAGACCTACGAGCAGTACTTC.

V usage is TRBV7-6 and J usage is TRBJ2-7; 13 nucleotides line up with TRBD2. CDR3 length: 15 amino acids. The J segment lost 3 bases and the V segment lost 4 bases, leaving 3 bases of the junction unmatched. Germline CDR1 is SGHVS and CDR2 is FNYEAQ. The CDR3 DNA is TGTGCCAGCAGCTCGGGACTAGCGGGGTACTACGAGCAGTACTTC. Its translation is CASSSGLAGYYEQYF.

This clone was detected once. This chain links TRBV19 with TRBJ2-2; 7 positions agree with TRBD2. Trimming removed 3 bases from V and 0 bases from J; junction bases left unmatched: 7. The V gene's germline CDR1 is LNHDA and CDR2 SQIVND (reference sequence). This CDR3 comprises 17 residues. The CDR3 sequence: CASSIRPSGANTGELFF. The CDR3 DNA follows: TGTGCCAGTAGTATTCGGCCTAGCGGCGCGAACACCGGGGAGCTGTTTTTT.

With regard to this clone: At one of its ends the junction is not consistent with the germline gene, which may arise from a read error. The chain couples TRBV18 to TRBJ1-1; the D is unclear. The CDR3 totals 14 residues. Germline lookup yields CDR1 KGHSH and CDR2 LQKENI. The CDR3 coding sequence is TGTGCCAGCTGCCGGTTACTGGAGAACGCTGAAGCTTTCTTT. It encodes CASCRLLENAEAFF.

The rearrangement joins TRBV6-1 to TRBJ1-2, with D uncertain. Germline CDR1 is MNHNS and CDR2 is SASEGT. CDR3 length equals 13 residues. The V end lost 3 bases, the J end lost 2 bases, and 7 bases lay between the germline ends. The DNA for the CDR3 is TGTGCCAGCAGTGAGCGGGAGAACTATGGCTACACCTTC. Its protein is CASSERENYGYTF.

The V gene is TRBV9, the J gene TRBJ1-2; D gene ambiguous. Germline CDR1 is SGDLS and CDR2 is YYNGEE. The CDR3 totals 14 residues. The V end was cut by 4 bases, the J end by 5 bases, with 15 bases between. CDR3 loop: CASSRAPAGYGYTF. The CDR3 coding sequence is TGTGCCAGCAGCAGGGCCCCCGCGGGGTATGGCTACACCTTC.

This clone was counted at least ten times. The rearrangement uses TRBV6-5 and TRBJ1-1; D is undetermined. The CDR3 length is 15 residues. The V gene lost 5 bases and the J gene lost 3 bases, with 16 bases spanning the gap. Germline V CDR1 and CDR2: MNHEY, SVGAGI. CDR3 nucleotide sequence: TGTGCCAGCAGTGGTCGTGGATCGGGTGACACTGAAGCTTTCTTT. It encodes CASSGRGSGDTEAFF.

Details on this clone: Other DNA sequences from this sample encode an identical CDR3 as well. J is TRBJ2-3 and V is TRBV5-1; 13 bases agree with TRBD2. CDR3 length: 15 residues. V lost 4 bases and J lost 6; bases outside the gene matches: 5. Germline V gene sequence: CDR1 SGHRS, CDR2 YFSETQ. The CDR3 coding sequence is TGCGCCAGCAGCCGCGGACTAGCGGGAGCGGATACGCAGTATTTT. The encoded protein is CASSRGLAGADTQYF.

This chain links TRBV19 with TRBJ2-6; D uncertain. The CDR3 sequence is 16 residues long. The ends were cut back, 6 bases at V and 0 bases at J, with 12 bases in the middle. Germline V lookup: CDR1 LNHDA, CDR2 SQIVND (reference sequence). CDR3 in amino acids: CASRTGGISGANVLTF. For the CDR3, the DNA is TGTGCCAGTAGAACGGGTGGGATCTCTGGGGCCAACGTCCTGACTTTC.

Regarding this clone: Being one base from a much bigger clone, this may be a read error. The gene calls are TRBV4-2 and TRBJ1-4; weak D call: TRBD1 (6 bases). V lost 4 bases and J lost 2, with 8 bases in between. Germline loops: CDR1 LGHNA, CDR2 YNFKEQ. The CDR3 spans 14 residues. For the CDR3, the DNA is TGTGCCAGCAGCCGACAGGAGACTAATGAAAAACTGTTTTTT. Translated: CASSRQETNEKLFF.

The V and J genes are TRBV27 and TRBJ2-2; D possibly corresponds to TRBD1 (5 bases). The V end was cut by 1 base, the J end by 4 bases, with 13 bases between. CDR1 MNHEY and CDR2 SMNVEV come from the germline V gene (reference sequence). The CDR3 spans 16 residues. The CDR3 nucleotides read TGTGCCAGCAGTTTATTGTCACAGGTCGCCACCGGGGAGCTGTTTTTT. Translated, it gives CASSLLSQVATGELFF.

The chain uses TRBV11-2 and TRBJ2-1; unclear D gene. CDR1 and CDR2 (germline): SGHAT, FQNNGV. The CDR3 covers 14 residues. Trimming took off 1 base at V and 7 bases at J, with 11 bases between the two ends. The CDR3 nucleotides are TGTGCCAGCAGCTTAGTGGCTAGTAGGAATGAGCAGTTCTTC. This gives the protein CASSLVASRNEQFF.

This clone was seen more than once but under ten times. This chain connects TRBV4-2 to TRBJ2-3; unclear D gene. Per the germline V gene, CDR1 is LGHNA and CDR2 is YNFKEQ. The CDR3 is 16 residues long. Trimming removed 4 bases from V and 0 bases from J, with 14 bases in between. The CDR3 coding sequence is TGTGCCAGCAGCCTCCTCGCGGCCACTAGCACAGATACGCAGTATTTT. It codes for CASSLLAATSTDTQYF.

The CDR3 reads CASSHNRGGSNQPQHF. For the CDR3, the DNA is TGTGCCAGCAGCCATAACAGGGGCGGGAGCAATCAGCCCCAGCATTTT. This chain links TRBV5-8 with TRBJ1-5; TRBD1 matches 7 bases. Trimming took 4 bases from V and 1 from J; bases not matched to a gene: 8. CDR3 length: 16 residues. Germline CDR1 is SGHTS and CDR2 is YDEGEE. Together with reference TRBV5-8 and TRBJ1-5, the CDR3 gives the full variable domain: EAGVTQSPTHLIKTRGQQATLRCSPISGHTSVYWYQQALGLGLQFLLWYDEGEERNRGNFPPRFSGRQFPNYSSELNVNALELEDSALYLCASSHNRGGSNQPQHFGDGTRLSIL.

The CDR3 loop reads CASTDTAGPQETQYF. CDR3 coding DNA: TGTGCCAGCACTGACACAGCGGGGCCACAAGAGACCCAGTACTTC. The gene calls are TRBV5-6 and TRBJ2-5, with 7 bases aligning to TRBD2. Germline V gives CDR1 SGHDT, CDR2 YYEEEE. The CDR3 spans 15 residues. The V gene end was trimmed by 6 bases and the J gene end by 2 bases; junction bases not matched to a gene: 10.

This sequence joins TRBV5-1 and TRBJ2-1; perhaps TRBD2 as D (5 bases). Between the trimmed V and J ends, which lost 4 bases and 8 bases, there was a span of 10 bases. Germline V lookup: CDR1 SGHRS, CDR2 YFSETQ. The length of the CDR3 is 12 residues. As DNA, the CDR3 is TGCGCCAGCAGCCTGAGGGTCGATGAGCAGTTCTTC. It encodes CASSLRVDEQFF.